This paragraph covers one T cell receptor (beta chain) sequence. Its specificity is unknown. Deletions cut 1 base from V and 1 base from J, with 5 bases between. Germline values: CDR1 SGHTA, CDR2 FQGNSA. The CDR3 sequence is 13 residues long. This record comes from a study of cytomegalovirus exposure and HLA in healthy donors. Study-wide points: A later analysis found most CMV-associated TCR beta chains apparently HLA-restricted. TCR beta V- and J-gene trimming, according to a later analysis, was linked to a missense DCLRE1C variant.

PCR employed 60 Vbeta and 13 Jbeta primers. Sequencing used immunoSEQ multiplex PCR; TCRdb keeps in-frame clones, though not all of them. The table includes 120,000 or so clones, 70% to 80% detected once. The clonotype originates from a man aged 35 to 55 in good health and CMV-seropositive. The sample taken for sequencing was PBMCs. V usage is TRBV7-2 and J usage is TRBJ2-7, with D unresolved. CDR3 sequence (DNA): TGTGCCAGCAGCTTAGATCCGTCCTACGAGCAGTACTTC. Encoded protein: CASSLDPSYEQYF. Drawing the rest from reference TRBV7-2 and TRBJ2-7, the complete variable domain is GAGVSQSPSNKVTEKGKDVELRCDPISGHTALYWYRQSLGQGLEFLIYFQGNSAPDKSGLPSDRFSAERTGGSVSTLTIQRTQQEDSAVYLCASSLDPSYEQYFGPGTRLTVT.